This paragraph covers one T cell receptor beta chain sequence. The entry originates in a study of blood T cell repertoires in COVID-19. Study overall: Spain, Italy and the United States supplied samples that represented acute and convalescent COVID-19.

The germline V gene has CDR1 LNHDA and CDR2 SQIVND (reference sequence). There are 15 residues in the CDR3. J lost 4 bases, V lost 7 bases, and 9 bases had no gene match. Using immunoSEQ multiplex PCR, the repertoire was profiled, and TCRdb retains in-frame clones only, with some absent. The sample includes over 250,000 clones, 83% of them seen just once. This TCR was recovered from a woman aged 45-60 years who had recovered from COVID-19. The sample was peripheral blood. The chain has TRBV19 and TRBJ2-3; 9 nucleotides agree with TRBD1. CDR3 residues: CASNPTGGLPDTQYF. The CDR3 nucleotides read TGTGCCAGTAACCCGACAGGGGGACTCCCAGATACGCAGTATTTT.